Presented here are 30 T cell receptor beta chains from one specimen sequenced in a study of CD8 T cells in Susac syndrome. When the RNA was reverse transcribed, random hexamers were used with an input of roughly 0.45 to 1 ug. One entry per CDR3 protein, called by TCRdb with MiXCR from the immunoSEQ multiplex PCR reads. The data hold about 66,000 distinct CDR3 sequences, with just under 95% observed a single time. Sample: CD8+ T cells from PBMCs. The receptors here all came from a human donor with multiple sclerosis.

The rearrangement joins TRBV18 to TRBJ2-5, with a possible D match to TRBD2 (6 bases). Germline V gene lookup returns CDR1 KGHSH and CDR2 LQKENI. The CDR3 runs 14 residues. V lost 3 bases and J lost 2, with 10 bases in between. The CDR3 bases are TGTGCCAGCTCACCCGGGACTTCACAAGAGACCCAGTACTTC. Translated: CASSPGTSQETQYF.

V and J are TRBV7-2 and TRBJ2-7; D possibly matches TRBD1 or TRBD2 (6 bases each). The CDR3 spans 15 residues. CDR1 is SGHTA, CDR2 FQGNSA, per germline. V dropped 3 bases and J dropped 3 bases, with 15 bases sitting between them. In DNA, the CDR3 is TGTGCCAGCAGCTTCTTCTGGGGGGCATTCTACGAGCAGTACTTC. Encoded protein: CASSFFWGAFYEQYF.

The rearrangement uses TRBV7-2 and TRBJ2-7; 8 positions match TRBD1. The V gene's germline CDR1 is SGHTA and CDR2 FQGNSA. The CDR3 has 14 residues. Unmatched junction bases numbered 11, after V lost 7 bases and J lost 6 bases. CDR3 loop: CASTDRGVSLEQYF. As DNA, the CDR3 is TGTGCCAGCACCGACAGGGGTGTCTCCCTCGAGCAGTACTTC.

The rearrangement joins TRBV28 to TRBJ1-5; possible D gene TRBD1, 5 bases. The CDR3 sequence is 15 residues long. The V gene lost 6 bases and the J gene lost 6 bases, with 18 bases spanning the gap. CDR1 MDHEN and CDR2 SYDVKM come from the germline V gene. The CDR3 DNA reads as TGTGCCAGCAGAATCGACAGTGGAGTAATTCAGCCCCAGCATTTT. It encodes CASRIDSGVIQPQHF.

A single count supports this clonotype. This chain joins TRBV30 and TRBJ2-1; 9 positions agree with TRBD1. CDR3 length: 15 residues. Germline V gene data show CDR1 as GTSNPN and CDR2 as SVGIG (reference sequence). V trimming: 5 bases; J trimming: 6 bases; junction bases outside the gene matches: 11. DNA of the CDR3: TGTGCCTGGCTCGGCCCCGGGACAGGGTCCAATGAGCAGTTCTTC. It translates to CAWLGPGTGSNEQFF.

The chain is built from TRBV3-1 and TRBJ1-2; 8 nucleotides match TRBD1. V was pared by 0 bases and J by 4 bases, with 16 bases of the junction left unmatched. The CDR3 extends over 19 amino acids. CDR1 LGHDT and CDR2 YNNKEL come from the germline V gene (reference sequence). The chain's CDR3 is CASSQEALTGATNFYGYTF. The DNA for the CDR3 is TGTGCCAGCAGCCAAGAAGCTCTGACAGGGGCCACGAACTTCTATGGCTACACCTTC.

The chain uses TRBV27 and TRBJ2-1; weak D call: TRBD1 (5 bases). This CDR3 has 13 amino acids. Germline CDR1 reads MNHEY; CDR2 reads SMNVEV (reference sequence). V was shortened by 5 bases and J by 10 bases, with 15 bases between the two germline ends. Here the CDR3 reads CASSAQGSWEQFF. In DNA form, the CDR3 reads TGTGCCAGCAGTGCTCAGGGATCATGGGAGCAGTTCTTC.

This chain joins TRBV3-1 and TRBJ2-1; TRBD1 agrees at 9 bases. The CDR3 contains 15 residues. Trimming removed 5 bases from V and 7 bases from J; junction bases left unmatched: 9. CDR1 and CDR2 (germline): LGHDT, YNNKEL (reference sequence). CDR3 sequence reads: CASSTRPGTGNEQFF. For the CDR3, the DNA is TGTGCCAGCAGCACGCGTCCCGGGACAGGGAATGAGCAGTTCTTC.

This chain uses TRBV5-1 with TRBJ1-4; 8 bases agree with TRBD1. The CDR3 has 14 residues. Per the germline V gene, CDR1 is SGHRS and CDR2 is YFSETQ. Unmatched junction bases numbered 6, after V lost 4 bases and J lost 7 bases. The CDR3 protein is CASSQDRAGEKLFF. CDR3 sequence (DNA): TGCGCCAGCAGCCAGGACAGGGCGGGTGAAAAACTGTTTTTT. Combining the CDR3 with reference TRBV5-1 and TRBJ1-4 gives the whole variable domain KAGVTQTPRYLIKTRGQQVTLSCSPISGHRSVSWYQQTPGQGLQFLFEYFSETQRNKGNFPGRFSGRQFSNSRSEMNVSTLELGDSALYLCASSQDRAGEKLFFGSGTQLSVL.

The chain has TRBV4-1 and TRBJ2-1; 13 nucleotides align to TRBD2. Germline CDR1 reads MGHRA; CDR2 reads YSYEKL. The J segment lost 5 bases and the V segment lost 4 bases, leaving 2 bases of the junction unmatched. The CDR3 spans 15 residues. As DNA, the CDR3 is TGCGCCAGCAGCCGTGGGACTAGCGGGGACAATGAGCAGTTCTTC. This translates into CASSRGTSGDNEQFF.

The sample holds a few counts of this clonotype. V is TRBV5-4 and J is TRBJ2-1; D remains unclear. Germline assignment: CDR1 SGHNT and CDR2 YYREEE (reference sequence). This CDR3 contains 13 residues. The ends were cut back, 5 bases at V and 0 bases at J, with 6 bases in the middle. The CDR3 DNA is TGTGCCAGCAGTCTAAGCTCCTACAATGAGCAGTTCTTC. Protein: CASSLSSYNEQFF.

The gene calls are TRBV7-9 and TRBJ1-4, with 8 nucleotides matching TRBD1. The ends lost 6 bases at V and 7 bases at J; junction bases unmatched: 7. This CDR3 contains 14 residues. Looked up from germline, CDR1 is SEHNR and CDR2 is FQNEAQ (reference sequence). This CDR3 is CASRSGGAGEKLFF. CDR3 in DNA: TGTGCCAGCAGATCAGGGGGCGCAGGTGAAAAACTGTTTTTT.

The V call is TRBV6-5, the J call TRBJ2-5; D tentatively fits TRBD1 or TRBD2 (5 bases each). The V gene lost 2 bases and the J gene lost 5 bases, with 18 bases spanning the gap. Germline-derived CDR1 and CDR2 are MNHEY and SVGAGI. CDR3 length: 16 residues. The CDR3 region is CASSYGAGGSGETQYF. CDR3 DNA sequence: TGTGCCAGCAGTTACGGGGCGGGCGGATCAGGGGAGACCCAGTACTTC.

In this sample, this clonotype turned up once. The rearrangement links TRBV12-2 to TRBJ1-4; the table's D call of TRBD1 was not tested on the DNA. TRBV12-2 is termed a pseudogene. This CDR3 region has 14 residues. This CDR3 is CASRLGQVPEKLFF. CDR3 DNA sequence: TGTGCAAGTCGACTGGGACAGGTTCCTGAAAAACTGTTTTTT.

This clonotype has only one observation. The CDR3 DNA follows: TGCAGCGTTGAAGGTAGGGACCGGCTCAATGAAGCTTTCTTT. It translates to CSVEGRDRLNEAFF. The V call is TRBV29-1, the J call TRBJ1-1; D perhaps matches TRBD1 (5 bases). The length of the CDR3 is 14 residues. With 1 base removed from V and 7 bases from J, the gap between germline ends came to 16 bases. From germline, CDR1 is SQVTM and CDR2 ANQGSEA. Together with reference TRBV29-1 and TRBJ1-1, the CDR3 gives the full variable domain: SAVISQKPSRDICQRGTSLTIQCQVDSQVTMMFWYRQQPGQSLTLIATANQGSEATYESGFVIDKFPISRPNLTFSTLTVSNMSPEDSSIYLCSVEGRDRLNEAFFGQGTRLTVV.

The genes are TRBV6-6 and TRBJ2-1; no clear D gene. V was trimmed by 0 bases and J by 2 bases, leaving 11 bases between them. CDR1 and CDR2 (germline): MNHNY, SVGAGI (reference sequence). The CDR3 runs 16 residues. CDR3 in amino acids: CASSYSEEPTYNEQFF. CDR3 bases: TGTGCCAGCAGTTACTCGGAAGAGCCAACCTACAATGAGCAGTTCTTC.

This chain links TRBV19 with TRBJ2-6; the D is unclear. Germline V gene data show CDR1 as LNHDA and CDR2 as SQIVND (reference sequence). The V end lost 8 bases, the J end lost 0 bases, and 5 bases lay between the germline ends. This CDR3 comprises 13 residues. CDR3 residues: CASDDSGANVLTF. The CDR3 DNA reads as TGTGCCAGTGACGACTCTGGGGCCAACGTCCTGACTTTC. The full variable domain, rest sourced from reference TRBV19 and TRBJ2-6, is DGGITQSPKYLFRKEGQNVTLSCEQNLNHDAMYWYRQDPGQGLRLIYYSQIVNDFQKGDIAEGYSVSREKKESFPLTVTSAQKNPTAFYLCASDDSGANVLTFGAGSRLTVL.

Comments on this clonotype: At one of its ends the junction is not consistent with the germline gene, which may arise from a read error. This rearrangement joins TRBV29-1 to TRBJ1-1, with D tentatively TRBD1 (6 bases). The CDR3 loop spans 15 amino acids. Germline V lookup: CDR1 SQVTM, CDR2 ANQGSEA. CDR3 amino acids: CSVEAPGQSYSEAFF. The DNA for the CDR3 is TGCAGCGTGGAAGCTCCTGGACAGTCCTACAGTGAAGCTTTCTTT.

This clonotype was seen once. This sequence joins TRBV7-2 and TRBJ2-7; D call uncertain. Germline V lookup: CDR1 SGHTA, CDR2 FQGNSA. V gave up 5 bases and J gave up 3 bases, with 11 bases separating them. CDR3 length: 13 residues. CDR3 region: CASSVQEYYEQYF. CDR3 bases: TGTGCCAGCAGCGTCCAGGAATACTACGAGCAGTACTTC.

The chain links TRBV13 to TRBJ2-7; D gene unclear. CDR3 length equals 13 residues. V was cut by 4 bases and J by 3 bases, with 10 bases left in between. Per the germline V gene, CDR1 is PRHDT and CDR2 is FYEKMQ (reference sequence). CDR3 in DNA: TGTGCCAGCAGCTCCCCGTCTAGCTACGAGCAGTACTTC. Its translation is CASSSPSSYEQYF.

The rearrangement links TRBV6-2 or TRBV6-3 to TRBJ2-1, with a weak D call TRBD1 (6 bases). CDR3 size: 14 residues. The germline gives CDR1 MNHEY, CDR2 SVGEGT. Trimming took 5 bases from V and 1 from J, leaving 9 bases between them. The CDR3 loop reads CASSAQGSYNEQFF. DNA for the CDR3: TGTGCCAGCAGTGCACAGGGATCCTACAATGAGCAGTTCTTC.

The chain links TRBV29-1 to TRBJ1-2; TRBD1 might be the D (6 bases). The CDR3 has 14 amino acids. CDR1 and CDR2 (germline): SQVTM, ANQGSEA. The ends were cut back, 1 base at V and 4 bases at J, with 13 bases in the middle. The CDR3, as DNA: TGCAGCGTTGAAGCCCTCCTGGACAGCTATGGCTACACCTTC. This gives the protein CSVEALLDSYGYTF.

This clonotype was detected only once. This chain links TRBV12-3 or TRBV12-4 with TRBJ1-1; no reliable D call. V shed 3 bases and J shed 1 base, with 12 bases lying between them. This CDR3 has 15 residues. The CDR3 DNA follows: TGTGCCAGCAGTTTTAATGAGGTGTCGAACACTGAAGCTTTCTTT. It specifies CASSFNEVSNTEAFF.

This CDR3 reads CASSSFRQGRNYEQYF. The CDR3 DNA follows: TGTGCCAGCAGTTCATTCAGACAGGGAAGGAACTACGAGCAGTACTTC. This chain uses TRBV27 with TRBJ2-7, with 7 bases identical to TRBD1. V was pared by 4 bases and J by 3 bases, with 12 bases of the junction left unmatched. CDR1 and CDR2 (germline): MNHEY, SMNVEV (reference sequence). The CDR3 consists of 16 residues.

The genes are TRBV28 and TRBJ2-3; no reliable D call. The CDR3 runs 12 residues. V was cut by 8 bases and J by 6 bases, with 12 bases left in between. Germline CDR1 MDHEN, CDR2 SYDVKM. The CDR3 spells CASGLEFDTQYF. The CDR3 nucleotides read TGTGCCAGCGGCTTGGAGTTTGATACGCAGTATTTT.

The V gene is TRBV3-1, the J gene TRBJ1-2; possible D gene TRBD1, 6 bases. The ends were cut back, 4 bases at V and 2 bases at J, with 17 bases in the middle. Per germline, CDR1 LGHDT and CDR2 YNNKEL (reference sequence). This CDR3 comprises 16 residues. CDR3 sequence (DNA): TGTGCCAGCAGCCCGACGACAGGTCTTTCCAACTATGGCTACACCTTC. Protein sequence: CASSPTTGLSNYGYTF.

CDR3 residues: CASSLIAGERYEQYF. In DNA, the CDR3 is TGTGCCAGCAGCCTAATAGCGGGAGAACGCTACGAGCAGTACTTC. This rearrangement joins TRBV3-1 to TRBJ2-7; 9 nucleotides align to TRBD2. The CDR3 is 15 amino acids. Germline trimming cut 4 bases from V and 3 bases from J; bases unmatched to any gene: 7. Germline V gene sequence: CDR1 LGHDT, CDR2 YNNKEL (reference sequence).

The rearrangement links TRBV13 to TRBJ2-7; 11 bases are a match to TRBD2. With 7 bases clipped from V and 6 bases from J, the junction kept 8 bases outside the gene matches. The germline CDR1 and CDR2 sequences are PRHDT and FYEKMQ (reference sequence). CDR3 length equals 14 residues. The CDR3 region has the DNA TGTGCCAGCACCCCGCGGACTAGCGGGTCCGAGCAGTACTTC. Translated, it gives CASTPRTSGSEQYF.

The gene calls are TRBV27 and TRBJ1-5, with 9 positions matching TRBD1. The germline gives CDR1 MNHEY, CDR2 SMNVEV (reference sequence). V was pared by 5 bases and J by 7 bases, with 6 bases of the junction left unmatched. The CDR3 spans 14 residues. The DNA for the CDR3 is TGTGCCAGCAGTCCCCGGGACAGGGACCAGCCCCAGCATTTT. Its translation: CASSPRDRDQPQHF.

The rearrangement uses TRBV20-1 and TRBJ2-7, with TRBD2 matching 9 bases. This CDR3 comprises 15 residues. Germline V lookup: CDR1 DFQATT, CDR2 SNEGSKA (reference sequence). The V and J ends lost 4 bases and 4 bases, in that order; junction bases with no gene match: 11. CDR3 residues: CSATRTSVPFYEQYF. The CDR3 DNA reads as TGCAGTGCTACTCGGACTAGCGTCCCCTTTTACGAGCAGTACTTC.